Listed below are T cell receptor beta chains from one sample, sequenced in a study of human T cells and chemical hapten exposure. TCRdb used MiXCR to reprocess the RACE reads, holding one entry per CDR3 protein. The data show over 50,000 distinct CDR3 sequences, with 9.5% to 10% seen just once and 9.5% to 10% held by the top ten. This specimen consisted of whole blood, obtained in connection with sensitization to the hapten diphenylcyclopropenone (DPC). These receptors all come from a woman between 25 and 40 years old with alopecia areata. Some clones in this sample may be carry-over from other donors' samples. Both conserved end residues are part of each CDR3. D genes are given only for firm matches. Size tells how often a clone was seen (once, few, many) or the class of an expanded clone, and some rows leave it out.

V gene	J gene	clone size	D gene	CDR3 protein	CDR3 DNA
TRBV12-3/TRBV12-4	TRBJ2-3	.	.	CASSRHHAQGADTQYF	TGTGCCAGCAGTAGACACCATGCTCAAGGGGCAGATACGCAGTATTTT
TRBV6-2/TRBV6-3	TRBJ1-5	few	.	CASSYSGAGLQPQHF	TGTGCCAGCAGTTACTCGGGAGCAGGCCTTCAGCCCCAGCATTTT
TRBV29-1	TRBJ2-5	once	.	CSVGLWGGQETQYF	TGCAGCGTTGGCCTCTGGGGGGGGCAGGAGACCCAGTACTTC
TRBV24-1	TRBJ1-1	many	.	CATSNSGPGEAFF	TGTGCCACCAGCAATTCCGGCCCAGGGGAAGCTTTCTTT
TRBV21-1	TRBJ2-3	few	.	CASSPLEQGACRDTQYF	TGTGCCAGCAGCCCTCTTGAACAGGGGGCATGTAGAGATACGCAGTATTTT
TRBV5-1	TRBJ1-2	.	.	CASSLVNYGYTF	TGCGCCAGCAGCTTGGTCAACTATGGCTACACCTTC
TRBV15	TRBJ2-7	many	TRBD2	CATSRVLAEEQYF	TGTGCCACCAGCAGAGTACTAGCGGAAGAGCAGTACTTC
TRBV27	TRBJ1-4	.	.	CASSSARGAREKLFF	TGTGCCAGCAGCTCCGCGAGGGGGGCGCGGGAAAAACTGTTTTTT
TRBV3-1	TRBJ2-3	.	.	CASSLRGDTQYF	TGTGCCAGCAGCCTCCGGGGCGATACGCAGTATTTT
TRBV19	TRBJ1-2	few	.	CASSMGDSYYGYTF	TGTGCCAGTAGTATGGGAGACAGCTACTATGGCTACACCTTC
TRBV20-1	TRBJ1-1	few	.	CSASWWGGDDTEAFF	TGCAGTGCTAGTTGGTGGGGCGGGGATGACACTGAAGCTTTCTTT
TRBV5-1	TRBJ2-5	.	TRBD2	CASSLRAGGETQYF	TGCGCCAGCAGCTTGAGAGCGGGAGGAGAGACCCAGTACTTC
TRBV6-5	TRBJ1-4	few	.	CASRSSGNEKLFF	TGTGCCAGCAGGTCAAGTGGAAATGAAAAACTGTTTTTT
TRBV3-1	TRBJ1-3	many	.	CASSHLMRGHSGNTIYF	TGTGCCAGCAGCCACTTGATGAGGGGACACTCTGGAAACACCATATATTTT
TRBV28	TRBJ2-5	few	.	CASSSRIRGLILGPYATQYF	TGTGCCAGCAGTTCGAGAATTCGGGGTTTGATTTTGGGGCCCTATGCGACCCAGTACTTC
TRBV12-3/TRBV12-4	TRBJ2-2	few	.	CASTKTETTGELFF	TGTGCCAGCACTAAAACTGAGACCACCGGGGAGCTGTTTTTT
TRBV19	TRBJ2-1	few	.	CASNNPGGRGNEQFF	TGTGCCAGTAACAACCCCGGGGGCCGGGGCAATGAGCAGTTCTTC
TRBV4-2	TRBJ1-1	.	.	CASSQDAGLGFGTEAFF	TGTGCCAGCAGCCAAGATGCGGGCCTGGGTTTTGGCACTGAAGCTTTCTTT
TRBV3-1	TRBJ2-5	.	.	CASSNQETQYF	TGTGCCAGCAGCAACCAAGAGACCCAGTACTTC
TRBV12-3/TRBV12-4	TRBJ1-1	few	.	CASSFGSTEAFF	TGTGCCAGCAGTTTCGGGAGCACTGAAGCTTTCTTT
TRBV5-1	TRBJ1-2	many	TRBD1	CASKRDRDLIGYTF	TGCGCCAGCAAAAGGGACAGGGACCTAATTGGCTACACCTTC
TRBV6-2/TRBV6-3	TRBJ2-3	many	.	CASSYWRMQADTDTQYF	TGTGCCAGCAGTTACTGGAGGATGCAGGCGGACACAGATACGCAGTATTTT
TRBV12-3/TRBV12-4	TRBJ1-1	.	.	CASRETGENTEAFF	TGTGCCAGCAGGGAAACCGGGGAGAACACTGAAGCTTTCTTT
TRBV27	TRBJ1-1	.	.	CASSLYTNTEAFF	TGTGCCAGCAGTTTATATACGAACACTGAAGCTTTCTTT
TRBV27	TRBJ2-5	.	TRBD1	CASRPTGPQETQYF	TGTGCCAGCAGGCCGACAGGGCCACAAGAGACCCAGTACTTC
TRBV6-5	TRBJ1-1	many	TRBD1	CASIAIKTGDTEAFF	TGTGCCAGCATTGCCATAAAGACAGGGGACACTGAAGCTTTCTTT
TRBV12-3/TRBV12-4	TRBJ2-2	few	.	CASSSTGTANTGELFF	TGTGCCAGCAGCTCGACAGGGACTGCGAACACCGGGGAGCTGTTTTTT
TRBV6-5	TRBJ1-6	.	TRBD1	CASRENRGSNSPLHF	TGTGCCAGCAGAGAAAACAGGGGATCGAATTCACCCCTCCACTTT
TRBV29-1	TRBJ2-1	few	TRBD1	CSVEETDRGEQFF	TGCAGCGTTGAAGAGACGGACAGGGGTGAGCAGTTCTTC
TRBV7-2	TRBJ2-1	many	.	CASSLASAYNEQFF	TGTGCCAGCAGCTTAGCCTCGGCCTACAATGAGCAGTTCTTC
TRBV7-9	TRBJ2-3	.	TRBD2	CASRPPLAGETDTQYF	TGTGCCAGCAGACCCCCCCTAGCGGGAGAAACAGATACGCAGTATTTT
TRBV19	TRBJ2-5	.	.	CASSTGLPFSGETQYF	TGTGCCAGTAGTACCGGACTACCGTTCTCAGGAGAGACCCAGTACTTC
TRBV4-1	TRBJ1-6	many	TRBD1	CASSQRTGDSPLHF	TGCGCCAGCAGCCAGAGGACAGGGGATTCACCCCTCCACTTT
TRBV7-6	TRBJ2-7	.	.	CASSLKAGSYEQYF	TGTGCCAGCAGCTTAAAGGCGGGCTCCTACGAGCAGTACTTC
TRBV29-1	TRBJ2-7	many	TRBD1	CSVRTGYEQYF	TGCAGCGTACGGACAGGATACGAGCAGTACTTC
TRBV6-2/TRBV6-3	TRBJ2-2	few	.	CASSFDITGELFF	TGTGCCAGCAGTTTCGACATCACCGGGGAGCTGTTTTTT
TRBV12-3/TRBV12-4	TRBJ1-2	few	.	CASSYTAHHYGYTF	TGTGCCAGCAGTTATACGGCCCACCACTATGGCTACACCTTC
TRBV6-5	TRBJ2-5	.	.	CASSLLGQTQETQYF	TGTGCCAGCAGCCTACTCGGACAGACCCAAGAGACCCAGTACTTC
TRBV6-5	TRBJ1-1	few	TRBD1	CAIQGDGGTEAFF	TGTGCCATACAGGGGGATGGGGGCACTGAAGCTTTCTTT
TRBV12-3/TRBV12-4	TRBJ1-1	.	TRBD1	CASSFFGQGAEAFF	TGTGCCAGCAGTTTTTTCGGACAGGGCGCTGAAGCTTTCTTT
TRBV11-2	TRBJ2-7	few	.	CASSRPPYEQYF	TGTGCCAGCAGCCGCCCCCCCTACGAGCAGTACTTC
TRBV9	TRBJ2-7	few	.	CASSTNPSRGEQYF	TGTGCCAGCAGCACGAACCCCTCTAGGGGCGAGCAGTACTTC
TRBV20-1	TRBJ2-1	many	TRBD2	CSARDFLAGFPGNEQFF	TGCAGTGCTAGAGATTTCCTAGCGGGGTTCCCAGGTAATGAGCAGTTCTTC
TRBV20-1	TRBJ2-7	.	.	CSARGGAVYEQYF	TGCAGTGCTAGAGGGGGGGCTGTCTACGAGCAGTACTTC
TRBV28	TRBJ1-5	few	.	CASSFNQPQHF	TGTGCCAGCAGTTTCAATCAGCCCCAGCATTTT
TRBV24-1	TRBJ2-2	many	TRBD1	CATSDLRDRGGTGELFF	TGTGCCACCAGTGATTTGAGGGACAGGGGAGGCACCGGGGAGCTGTTTTTT
TRBV4-3	TRBJ1-3	many	.	CASSQDQLISGNTIYF	TGCGCCAGCAGCCAAGATCAACTGATCTCTGGAAACACCATATATTTT
TRBV7-2	TRBJ2-5	few	TRBD1	CASSQIGTVQETQYF	TGTGCCAGCAGCCAAATAGGGACAGTTCAAGAGACCCAGTACTTC
TRBV4-2	TRBJ2-3	many	.	CASSQAVPGLSTDTQYF	TGTGCCAGCAGCCAAGCGGTTCCAGGGCTTAGCACAGATACGCAGTATTTT
TRBV4-3	TRBJ2-1	few	.	CASSQARQAGPYNEQFF	TGCGCCAGCAGCCAAGCCCGACAGGCCGGACCCTACAATGAGCAGTTCTTC
TRBV4-1	TRBJ2-7	.	.	CASSQGATEGEQYF	TGCGCCAGCAGCCAAGGTGCCACCGAAGGGGAGCAGTACTTC
TRBV6-5	TRBJ1-6	many	TRBD1	CASSSHRDRGNSPLHF	TGTGCCAGCAGTTCTCACCGGGACAGGGGGAATTCACCCCTCCACTTT